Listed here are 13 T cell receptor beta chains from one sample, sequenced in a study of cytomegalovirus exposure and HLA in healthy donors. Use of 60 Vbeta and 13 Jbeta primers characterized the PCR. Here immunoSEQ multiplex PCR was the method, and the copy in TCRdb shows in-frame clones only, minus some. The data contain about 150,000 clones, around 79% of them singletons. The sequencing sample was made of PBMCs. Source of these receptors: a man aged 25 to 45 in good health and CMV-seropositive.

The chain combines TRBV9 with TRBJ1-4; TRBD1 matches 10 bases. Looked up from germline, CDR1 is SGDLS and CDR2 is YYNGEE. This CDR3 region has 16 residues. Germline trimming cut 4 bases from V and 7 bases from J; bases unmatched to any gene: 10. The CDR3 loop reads CASSPLGTGAVEKLFF. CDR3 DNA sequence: TGTGCCAGCAGCCCACTTGGGACAGGGGCAGTTGAAAAACTGTTTTTT.

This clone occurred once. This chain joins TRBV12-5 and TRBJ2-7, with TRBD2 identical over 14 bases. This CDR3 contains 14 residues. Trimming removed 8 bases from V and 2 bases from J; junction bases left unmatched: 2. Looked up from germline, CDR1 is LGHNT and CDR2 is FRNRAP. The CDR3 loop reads CASRLAGGAYEQYF. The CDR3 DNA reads TGTGCTAGTAGACTAGCGGGAGGGGCCTACGAGCAGTACTTC.

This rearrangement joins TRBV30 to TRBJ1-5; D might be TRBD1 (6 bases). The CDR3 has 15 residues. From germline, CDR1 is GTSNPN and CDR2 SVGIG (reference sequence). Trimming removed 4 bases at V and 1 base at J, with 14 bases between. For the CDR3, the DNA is TGTGCCTGGACCAAACAGGGAGGGAGCAATCAGCCCCAGCATTTT. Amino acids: CAWTKQGGSNQPQHF.

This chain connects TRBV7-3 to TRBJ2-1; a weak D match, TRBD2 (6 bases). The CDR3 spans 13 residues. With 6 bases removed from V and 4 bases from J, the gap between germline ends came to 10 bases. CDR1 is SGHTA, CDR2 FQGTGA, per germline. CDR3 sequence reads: CASSHGSYNEQFF. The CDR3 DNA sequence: TGTGCCAGCAGTCACGGGAGTTACAATGAGCAGTTCTTC.

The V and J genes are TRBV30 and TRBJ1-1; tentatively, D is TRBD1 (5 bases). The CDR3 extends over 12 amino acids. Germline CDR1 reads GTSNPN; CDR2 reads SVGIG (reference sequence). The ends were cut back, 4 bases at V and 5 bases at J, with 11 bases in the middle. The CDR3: CAWKGIGTEAFF. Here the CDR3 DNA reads TGTGCCTGGAAGGGGATTGGGACTGAAGCTTTCTTT.

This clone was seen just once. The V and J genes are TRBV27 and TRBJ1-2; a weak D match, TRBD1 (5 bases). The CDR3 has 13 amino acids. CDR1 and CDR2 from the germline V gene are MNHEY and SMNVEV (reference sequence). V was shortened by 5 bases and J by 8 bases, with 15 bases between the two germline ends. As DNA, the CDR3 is TGTGCCAGCAGTCCTTCAGGGTTGGAAGGCTACACCTTC. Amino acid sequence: CASSPSGLEGYTF.

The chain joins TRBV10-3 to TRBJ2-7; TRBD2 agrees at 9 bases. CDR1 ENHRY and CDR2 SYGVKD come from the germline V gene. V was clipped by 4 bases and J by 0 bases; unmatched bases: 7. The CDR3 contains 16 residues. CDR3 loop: CAISGSSGVSSYEQYF. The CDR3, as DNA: TGTGCCATCAGTGGGTCTAGCGGGGTGAGCTCCTACGAGCAGTACTTC.

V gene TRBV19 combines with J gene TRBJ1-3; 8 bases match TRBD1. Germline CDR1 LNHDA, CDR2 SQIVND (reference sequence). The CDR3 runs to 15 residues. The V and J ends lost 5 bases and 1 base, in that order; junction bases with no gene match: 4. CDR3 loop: CASSLTGASGNTIYF. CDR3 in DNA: TGTGCCAGTAGTTTGACAGGGGCTTCTGGAAACACCATATATTTT.

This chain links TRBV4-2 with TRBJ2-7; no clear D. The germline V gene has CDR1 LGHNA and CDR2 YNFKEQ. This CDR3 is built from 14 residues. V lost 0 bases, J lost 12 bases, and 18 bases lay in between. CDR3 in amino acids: CASSQDTSTLKPYF. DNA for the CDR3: TGTGCCAGCAGCCAAGACACTTCTACTTTAAAGCCGTACTTC.

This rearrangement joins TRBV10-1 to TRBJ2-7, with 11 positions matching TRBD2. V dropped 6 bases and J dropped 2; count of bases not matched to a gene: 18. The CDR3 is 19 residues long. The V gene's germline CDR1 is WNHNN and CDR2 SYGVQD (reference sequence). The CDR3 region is CASRGVGTSGPPGTYEQYF. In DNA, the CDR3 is TGCGCCAGCAGAGGAGTTGGGACTAGCGGACCCCCTGGGACCTACGAGCAGTACTTC.

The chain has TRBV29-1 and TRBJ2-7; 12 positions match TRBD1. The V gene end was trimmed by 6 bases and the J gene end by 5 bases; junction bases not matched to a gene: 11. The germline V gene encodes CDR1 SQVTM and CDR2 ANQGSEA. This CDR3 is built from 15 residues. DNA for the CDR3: TGCAGCGTCGCGGACTCCGGGACAGGGGGCCACGAGCAGTACTTC. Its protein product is CSVADSGTGGHEQYF.

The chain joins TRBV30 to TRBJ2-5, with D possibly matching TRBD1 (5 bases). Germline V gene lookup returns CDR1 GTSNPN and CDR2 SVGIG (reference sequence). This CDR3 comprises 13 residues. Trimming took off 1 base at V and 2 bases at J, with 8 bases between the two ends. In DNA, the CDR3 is TGTGCCTGGAGTGGACAGCAGCAAGAGACCCAGTACTTC. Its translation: CAWSGQQQETQYF.

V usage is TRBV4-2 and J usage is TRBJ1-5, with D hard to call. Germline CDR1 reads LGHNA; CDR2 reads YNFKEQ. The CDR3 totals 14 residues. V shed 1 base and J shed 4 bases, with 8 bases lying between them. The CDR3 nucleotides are TGTGCCAGCAGCCAAGGCTTCAGGAATCAGCCCCAGCATTTT. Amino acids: CASSQGFRNQPQHF.